The 8 T cell receptor beta chains reported below all come from one sample, sequenced in a study of blood T cell repertoires in COVID-19. The assay was immunoSEQ multiplex PCR, and TCRdb's table has in-frame clones only and misses some. This repertoire shows about 270,000 clones, roughly nine tenths found once; its top ten account for under 3.5%. The sample comprised PBMCs or T cells enriched from blood (not recorded which). The receptor set was obtained from a woman in her 50s who had recovered from COVID-19.

The genes are TRBV14 and TRBJ1-3; D is possibly TRBD1 (5 bases). Deletions cut 4 bases from V and 2 bases from J, with 12 bases between. The CDR3 is 15 residues long. Looked up from germline, CDR1 is SGHDN and CDR2 is FVKESK. The CDR3 DNA reads TGTGCCAGCAGCCTCAACAGGAATCCTGGAAACACCATATATTTT. Amino acid sequence: CASSLNRNPGNTIYF.

This chain links TRBV11-2 with TRBJ2-5, with 8 bases identical to TRBD2. CDR1 and CDR2 from the germline V gene are SGHAT and FQNNGV. The CDR3 is made up of 15 amino acids. Trimming cost V 3 bases and J 4 bases; bases outside gene matches: 7. The CDR3 here is CASSFPSGSSETQYF. DNA of the CDR3: TGTGCCAGCAGCTTTCCAAGCGGGAGTTCAGAGACCCAGTACTTC.

Regarding this clone: A much larger clone lies one base from this, so it may be a read error. The CDR3 here is CASSLLAESSYEQCF. CDR3 DNA sequence: TGTGCCAGCAGCTTACTAGCGGAATCCTCCTACGAGCAGTGCTTC. The chain employs TRBV7-3 and TRBJ2-7; 7 bases are shared with TRBD2. The CDR3 length is 15 residues. Germline V gene data show CDR1 as SGHTA and CDR2 as FQGTGA.

This chain connects TRBV27 to TRBJ2-6; 9 nucleotides line up with TRBD1. J lost 9 bases, V lost 4 bases, and 13 bases had no gene match. Germline CDR1 and CDR2: MNHEY and SMNVEV (reference sequence). This CDR3 is built from 17 residues. The CDR3 nucleotides read TGTGCCAGCAGTTCTGGGGACAGGGCATGGGTAGGCAACGTCCTGACTTTC. Amino acids: CASSSGDRAWVGNVLTF.

This sequence joins TRBV4-1 and TRBJ2-3; the D gene is possibly TRBD1 (5 bases). V was shortened by 1 base and J by 1 base, with 6 bases between the two germline ends. Germline CDR1 and CDR2: MGHRA and YSYEKL. CDR3 length: 14 amino acids. This CDR3 reads CASSQGTRTDTQYF. The CDR3 DNA reads as TGCGCCAGCAGCCAAGGGACACGCACAGATACGCAGTATTTT.

The genes are TRBV19 and TRBJ2-5; 14 bases agree with TRBD2. The CDR3 has 15 amino acids. V was clipped by 10 bases and J by 2 bases; unmatched bases: 6. Germline CDR1 LNHDA, CDR2 SQIVND (reference sequence). This chain's CDR3 is CATRGTSGSQETQYF. DNA of the CDR3: TGTGCCACGAGGGGGACTAGCGGGAGTCAAGAGACCCAGTACTTC.

The rearrangement joins TRBV28 to TRBJ2-7; a possible D gene is TRBD2 (6 bases). CDR3 length: 12 residues. The V and J ends lost 6 bases and 4 bases respectively, with 10 bases between them. Germline CDR1 MDHEN, CDR2 SYDVKM. CDR3 bases: TGTGCCAGCAGCCAAGGGAGGTACGAGCAGTACTTC. It encodes CASSQGRYEQYF.

This clone has only one observation. The V and J genes are TRBV7-3 and TRBJ2-3; 10 bases map to TRBD2. The CDR3 consists of 18 residues. Germline CDR1 reads SGHTA; CDR2 reads FQGTGA. The junction had 9 bases not matched to a gene; V was cut back by 2 bases and J by 1 base. This chain's CDR3 is CASSLLASGRSGTDTQYF. The CDR3 DNA sequence: TGTGCCAGCAGCTTATTGGCTAGCGGGAGATCTGGCACAGATACGCAGTATTTT.